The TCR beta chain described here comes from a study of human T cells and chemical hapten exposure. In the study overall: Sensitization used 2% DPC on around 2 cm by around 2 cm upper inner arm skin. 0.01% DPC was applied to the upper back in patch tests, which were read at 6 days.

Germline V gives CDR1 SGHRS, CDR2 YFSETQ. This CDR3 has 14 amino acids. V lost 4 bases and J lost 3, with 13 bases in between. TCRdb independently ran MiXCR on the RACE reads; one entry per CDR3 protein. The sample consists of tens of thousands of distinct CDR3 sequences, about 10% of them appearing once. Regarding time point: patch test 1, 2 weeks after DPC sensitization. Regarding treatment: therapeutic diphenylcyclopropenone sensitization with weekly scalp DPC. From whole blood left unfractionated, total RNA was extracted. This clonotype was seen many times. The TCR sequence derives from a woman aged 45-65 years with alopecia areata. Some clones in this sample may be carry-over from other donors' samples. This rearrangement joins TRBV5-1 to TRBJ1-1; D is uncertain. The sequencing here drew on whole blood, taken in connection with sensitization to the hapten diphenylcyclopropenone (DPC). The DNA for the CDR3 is TGCGCCAGCAGCATTCTGGACCCGGACACTGAAGCTTTCTTT. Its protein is CASSILDPDTEAFF. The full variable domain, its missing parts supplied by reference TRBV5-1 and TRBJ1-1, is KAGVTQTPRYLIKTRGQQVTLSCSPISGHRSVSWYQQTPGQGLQFLFEYFSETQRNKGNFPGRFSGRQFSNSRSEMNVSTLELGDSALYLCASSILDPDTEAFFGQGTRLTVV.